This TCR beta chain was identified in a study of regulatory T cells in long-lasting Graves disease. To make TCR beta libraries, researchers used iRepertoire HTBI primers and Arm-PCR of CDR3 regions. Via MiXCR, TCRdb re-called the multiplex PCR reads, giving one row per CDR3 protein. The sample contains roughly 250,000 distinct CDR3 sequences, about 18% of which appear only once. This clonotype was recorded a few times. What it binds is unknown. At one boundary the junction diverges from the germline segment, which might be a read error. Noted time point: newly diagnosed GD, antithyroid drugs for less than 3 months. The TCR library was prepared using RNA isolated from PBMCs. Study findings and constraints: Whereas 966 public clonotypes were shared by new patients, persistent patients shared more, at some 2,900.

This CDR3 spans 13 amino acids. Per the germline V gene, CDR1 is LNHDA and CDR2 is SQIVND (reference sequence). The same data also went into a second study, on T cells in Graves' hyperthyroidism and ophthalmopathy. From that report: Patients having uncontrolled infection, another autoimmune disease, pregnancy or lactation were not included.

The chain combines TRBV19 with TRBJ2-7, with 8 bases aligning to TRBD1. The sequenced sample was peripheral blood mononuclear cells (PBMCs), obtained at new diagnosis, from a patient treated with antithyroid drugs. The clonotype was recovered from a woman aged 25 to 39 with Graves disease. CDR3 sequence: CASSRKQGATTHF. CDR3 bases: TGTGCCAGTAGCAGAAAGCAGGGGGCCACGACCCACTTC.